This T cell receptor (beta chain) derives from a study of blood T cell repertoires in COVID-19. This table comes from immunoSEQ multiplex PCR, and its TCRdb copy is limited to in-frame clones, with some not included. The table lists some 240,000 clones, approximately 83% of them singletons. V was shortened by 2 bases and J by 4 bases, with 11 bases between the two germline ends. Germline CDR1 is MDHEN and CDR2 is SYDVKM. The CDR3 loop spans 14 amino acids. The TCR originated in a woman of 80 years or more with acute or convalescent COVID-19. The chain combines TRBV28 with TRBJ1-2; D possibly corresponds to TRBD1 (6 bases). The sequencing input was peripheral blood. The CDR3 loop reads CASSLKVRGYGYTF. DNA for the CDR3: TGTGCCAGCAGTTTAAAGGTCAGGGGCTATGGCTACACCTTC.